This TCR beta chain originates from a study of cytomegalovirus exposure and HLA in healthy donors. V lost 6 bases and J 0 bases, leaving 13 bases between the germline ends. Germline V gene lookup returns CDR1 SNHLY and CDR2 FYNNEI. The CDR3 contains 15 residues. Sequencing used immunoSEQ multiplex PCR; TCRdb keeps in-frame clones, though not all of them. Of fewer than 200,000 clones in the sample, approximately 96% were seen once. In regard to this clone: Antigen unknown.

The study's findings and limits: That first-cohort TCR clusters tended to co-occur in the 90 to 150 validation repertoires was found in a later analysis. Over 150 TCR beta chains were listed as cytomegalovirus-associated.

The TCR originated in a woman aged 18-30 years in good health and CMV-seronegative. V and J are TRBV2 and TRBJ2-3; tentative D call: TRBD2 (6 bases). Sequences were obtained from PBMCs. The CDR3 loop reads CASSVAGTSTDTQYF. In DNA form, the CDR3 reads TGTGCCAGCAGCGTAGCCGGGACTAGCACAGATACGCAGTATTTT.